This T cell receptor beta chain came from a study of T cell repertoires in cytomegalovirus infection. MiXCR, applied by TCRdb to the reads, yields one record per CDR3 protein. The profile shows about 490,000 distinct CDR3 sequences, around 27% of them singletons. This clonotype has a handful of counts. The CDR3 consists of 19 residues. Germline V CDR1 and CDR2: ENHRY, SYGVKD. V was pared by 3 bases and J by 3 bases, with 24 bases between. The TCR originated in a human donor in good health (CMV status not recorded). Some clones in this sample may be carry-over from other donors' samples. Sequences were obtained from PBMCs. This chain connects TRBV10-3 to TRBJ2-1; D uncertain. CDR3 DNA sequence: TGTGCCATCAGTGATCCCCCACCCTCACTGGCGGAGATCTACAATGAGCAGTTCTTC. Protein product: CAISDPPPSLAEIYNEQFF.